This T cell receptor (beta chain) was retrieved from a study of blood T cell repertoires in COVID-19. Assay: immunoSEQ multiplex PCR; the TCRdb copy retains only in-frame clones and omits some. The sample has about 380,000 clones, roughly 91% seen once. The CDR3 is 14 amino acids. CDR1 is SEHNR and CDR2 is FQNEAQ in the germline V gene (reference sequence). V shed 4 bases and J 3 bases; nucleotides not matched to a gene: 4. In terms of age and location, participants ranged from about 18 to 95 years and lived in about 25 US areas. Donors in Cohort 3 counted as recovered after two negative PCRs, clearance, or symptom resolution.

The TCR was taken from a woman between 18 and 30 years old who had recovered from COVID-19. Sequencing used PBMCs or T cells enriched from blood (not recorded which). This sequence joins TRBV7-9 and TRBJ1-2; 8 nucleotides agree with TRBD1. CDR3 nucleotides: TGTGCCAGCAGCTCCGGACAGGGTCACTATGGCTACACCTTC. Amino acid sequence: CASSSGQGHYGYTF.